This TCR beta chain was sequenced in a study of T cells in Graves' hyperthyroidism and ophthalmopathy. Study findings and constraints: The blood repertoire included most of the expanded thyroid clonotypes above 0.001.

There are 13 residues in the CDR3. The V and J ends lost 3 bases and 5 bases respectively, with 7 bases between them. Amplification targeted TCR beta CDR3 regions from RNA transcripts. The primer set for the first-round RT-PCR of the TCR CDR3 was HTBI. TCRdb re-called the multiplex PCR reads through MiXCR, storing one row per CDR3 protein. The table lists a few hundred thousand distinct CDR3 sequences, approximately 14% of them singletons, with 14% in the top ten. Worth noting for this clonotype: Its specificity is unknown.

A lack of ophthalmopathy progression within 18 months defined stable Graves' hyperthyroidism. Hyperthyroidism, newly diagnosed and lasting under 2 months, affected patients aged 18 to 65. Patients having uncontrolled infection, another autoimmune disease, pregnancy or lactation were not included. The chain is built from TRBV12-3 or TRBV12-4 and TRBJ2-2, with no clear D. The sequenced sample was blood. The clonotype originates from a woman aged 40 to 50 with Graves' hyperthyroidism. As DNA, the CDR3 is TGTGCCAGCAGTTTTAAGGAGACCGGGGAGCTGTTTTTT. Translation gives CASSFKETGELFF.